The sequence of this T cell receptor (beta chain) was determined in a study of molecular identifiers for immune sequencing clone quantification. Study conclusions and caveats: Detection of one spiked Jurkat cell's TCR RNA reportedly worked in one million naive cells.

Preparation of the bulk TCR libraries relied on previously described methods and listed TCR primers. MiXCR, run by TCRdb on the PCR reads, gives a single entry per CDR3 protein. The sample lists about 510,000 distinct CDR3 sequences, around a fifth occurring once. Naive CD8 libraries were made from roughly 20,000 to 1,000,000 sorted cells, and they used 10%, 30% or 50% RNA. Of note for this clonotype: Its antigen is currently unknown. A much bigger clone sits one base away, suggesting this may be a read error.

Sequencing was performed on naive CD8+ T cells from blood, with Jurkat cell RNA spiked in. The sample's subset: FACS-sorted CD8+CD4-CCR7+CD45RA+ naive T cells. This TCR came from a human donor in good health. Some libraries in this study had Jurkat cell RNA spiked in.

The CDR3 sequence: CASSQDRPGRVEQYF. The DNA for the CDR3 is TGCGCCAGCAGCCAAGATCGGCCGGGACGAGTTGAGCAGTACTTC. The chain recombines TRBV4-3 with TRBJ2-7; tentatively, D is TRBD1 or TRBD2 (5 bases each). The germline CDR1 and CDR2 sequences are LGHNA and YSLEER. V lost 0 bases to trimming and J lost 7 bases, with 16 bases between them. The CDR3 totals 15 residues.